These 20 T cell receptor beta chains share one sample of origin, sequenced in a study of STAT5B mutations in CD4+ large granular lymphocyte leukemia. The protocol was immunoSEQ multiplex PCR, while the TCRdb copy is restricted to in-frame clones and leaves out a portion. The top ten hold around 4.4% of the sample, which has about 32,000 clones, around four fifths seen once. Sequenced: CD4+ T cells from blood buffy coats. The source is a human donor in good health.

V is TRBV18 and J is TRBJ1-4; no definite D call. The CDR3 runs to 16 residues. Germline V gives CDR1 KGHSH, CDR2 LQKENI. V lost 3 bases and J 2 bases, leaving 13 bases between the germline ends. CDR3 loop: CASSPMALATNEKLFF. CDR3 DNA: TGTGCCAGCTCACCCATGGCGCTCGCGACTAATGAAAAACTGTTTTTT.

In this sample, this clone turned up once. The chain recombines TRBV28 with TRBJ1-2; weak D call: TRBD1 (6 bases). CDR3 length: 14 amino acids. Looked up from germline, CDR1 is MDHEN and CDR2 is SYDVKM. V lost 8 bases and J lost 3, with 16 bases in between. CDR3 nucleotides: TGTGCCAGCGTACCTGTGGGGGCTGACTATGGCTACACCTTC. Protein: CASVPVGADYGYTF.

This clone showed up just a few times. The chain employs TRBV5-1 and TRBJ1-2; maybe TRBD1 (5 bases). Between the trimmed V and J ends, which lost 3 bases and 7 bases, there was a span of 19 bases. The CDR3 is made up of 15 amino acids. Germline CDR1 SGHRS, CDR2 YFSETQ. CDR3 coding DNA: TGCGCCAGCAGCTATCAAAGGACTGAGAGGGGTGGCTACACCTTC. This codes for CASSYQRTERGGYTF.

This sequence joins TRBV7-9 and TRBJ2-3, with D perhaps given as TRBD1 or TRBD2 (5 bases each). V gave up 0 bases and J gave up 5 bases, with 6 bases separating them. Germline V gene sequence: CDR1 SEHNR, CDR2 FQNEAQ (reference sequence). This CDR3 spans 13 amino acids. CDR3 sequence reads: CASSLAGEDTQYF. In nucleotides, the CDR3 is TGTGCCAGCAGCTTAGCGGGGGAAGATACGCAGTATTTT.

The chain is built from TRBV9 and TRBJ2-7, with 9 bases aligning to TRBD2. From germline, CDR1 is SGDLS and CDR2 YYNGEE. CDR3 size: 15 residues. The V gene end was trimmed by 4 bases and the J gene end by 6 bases; junction bases not matched to a gene: 11. CDR3 sequence: CASSPGAGGPREQYF. As DNA, the CDR3 is TGTGCCAGCAGCCCAGGGGCGGGAGGGCCCCGCGAGCAGTACTTC.

This chain connects TRBV4-3 to TRBJ1-1; 11 bases fit TRBD1. The germline V gene encodes CDR1 LGHNA and CDR2 YSLEER. The V segment lost 4 bases and the J segment 9 bases; nucleotides outside the gene matches: 10. The CDR3 is 15 residues long. The CDR3 protein is CASSPVGTGGSQAFF. CDR3 nucleotides: TGCGCCAGCAGCCCCGTAGGGACAGGGGGAAGTCAAGCTTTCTTT.

In its sample, this clone was seen a few times. The J gene is TRBJ2-7, the V gene TRBV9; D gene uncertain. The germline gives CDR1 SGDLS, CDR2 YYNGEE. V was shortened by 2 bases and J by 7 bases, with 16 bases between the two germline ends. CDR3 size: 14 residues. For the CDR3, the DNA is TGTGCCAGCAGCGTCCAGGACCCGCATGGGGAGCAGTACTTC. This encodes CASSVQDPHGEQYF.

The chain employs TRBV9 and TRBJ1-2; perhaps TRBD1 as D (5 bases). Germline-derived CDR1 and CDR2 are SGDLS and YYNGEE. The CDR3 runs to 14 residues. V shed 5 bases and J shed 6 bases, with 17 bases lying between them. The chain's CDR3 is CASRETGGVDGYTF. CDR3 DNA sequence: TGTGCCAGCAGGGAAACTGGGGGTGTGGATGGCTACACCTTC.

The chain uses TRBV19 and TRBJ2-3; D not resolved. Trimming left V 3 bases short and J 5 bases short, with 12 bases between. This CDR3 has 14 residues. Germline values: CDR1 LNHDA, CDR2 SQIVND (reference sequence). The CDR3 coding sequence is TGTGCCAGTAGTATGTGGACCCATGAAGATACGCAGTATTTT. Its translation is CASSMWTHEDTQYF.

V usage is TRBV5-1 and J usage is TRBJ2-1, with 9 bases matching TRBD2. In germline, CDR1 is SGHRS, CDR2 YFSETQ. The CDR3 extends over 16 amino acids. Germline trimming cut 0 bases from V and 7 bases from J; bases unmatched to any gene: 8. The CDR3 DNA is TGCGCCAGCAGCTTGGCCGCTAGCGGGATACGGAATGAGCAGTTCTTC. Its translation: CASSLAASGIRNEQFF.

This rearrangement joins TRBV10-1 to TRBJ2-1, with TRBD2 identical over 13 bases. CDR1 is WNHNN and CDR2 is SYGVQD in the germline V gene (reference sequence). V lost 6 bases and J lost 5; bases outside the gene matches: 16. The CDR3 totals 19 residues. CDR3 sequence (DNA): TGCGCCAGCAGCCTGGACGGGATCTCCGGGACTAGCGGGGACAATGAGCAGTTCTTC. Protein: CASSLDGISGTSGDNEQFF.

This clone is a singleton in its sample. The genes are TRBV5-1 and TRBJ2-7; no clear D gene. CDR1 is SGHRS and CDR2 is YFSETQ in the germline V gene. The ends were cut back, 0 bases at V and 2 bases at J, with 12 bases in the middle. The CDR3 contains 15 residues. CDR3: CASSLVVATPYEQYF. The DNA for the CDR3 is TGCGCCAGCAGCTTGGTTGTGGCTACCCCCTACGAGCAGTACTTC.

The chain carries TRBV27 and TRBJ2-7; 7 nucleotides line up with TRBD1. CDR3 length: 12 amino acids. Germline trimming cut 5 bases from V and 12 bases from J; bases unmatched to any gene: 10. Germline loops: CDR1 MNHEY, CDR2 SMNVEV (reference sequence). DNA of the CDR3: TGTGCCAGCAGTGCACAGGGGAGTGGGTTGTACTTC. Translated: CASSAQGSGLYF.

This chain joins TRBV5-4 and TRBJ1-3; 8 nucleotides agree with TRBD1. The CDR3 totals 15 residues. Per germline, CDR1 SGHNT and CDR2 YYREEE (reference sequence). Trimming at V came to 2 bases and at J to 2 bases, leaving 3 bases not matched to a gene. CDR3 residues: CASSFQGATGNTIYF. In DNA, the CDR3 is TGTGCCAGCAGCTTTCAGGGGGCGACTGGAAACACCATATATTTT.

The V call is TRBV11-2, the J call TRBJ2-5, with D possibly TRBD2 on 6 matching bases. This CDR3 has 14 amino acids. Trimming shortened V by 3 bases and J by 5 bases, and 13 bases separated the two germline ends. In germline, CDR1 is SGHAT, CDR2 FQNNGV. CDR3 residues: CASSLDYFSETQYF. As DNA, the CDR3 is TGTGCCAGCAGCTTGGACTACTTCAGCGAGACCCAGTACTTC.

V gene TRBV2 combines with J gene TRBJ1-2; D remains unclear. This CDR3 contains 12 residues. Per germline, CDR1 SNHLY and CDR2 FYNNEI. V was cut by 5 bases and J by 5 bases, with 9 bases left in between. The CDR3 spells CASSLDEYGYTF. In nucleotides, the CDR3 is TGTGCCAGCAGTTTGGACGAATATGGCTACACCTTC.

The V gene is TRBV7-2, the J gene TRBJ2-5; D is ambiguous. This CDR3 comprises 14 residues. V dropped 3 bases and J dropped 1 base, with 9 bases sitting between them. The germline V gene has CDR1 SGHTA and CDR2 FQGNSA. The CDR3 DNA sequence: TGTGCCAGCAGCTTCCACTCCCTCCAAGAGACCCAGTACTTC. This encodes CASSFHSLQETQYF.

Here the CDR3 DNA reads TGTGCCAGCAGTTTTAAGATAGCGGGAAACAATGAGCAGTTCTTC. Amino acid sequence: CASSFKIAGNNEQFF. The chain combines TRBV28 with TRBJ2-1; TRBD2 aligns across 8 bases. The V and J ends lost 3 bases and 5 bases, in that order; junction bases with no gene match: 6. Germline CDR1 MDHEN, CDR2 SYDVKM. The CDR3 consists of 15 residues.

This chain connects TRBV6-1 to TRBJ2-7; D may be TRBD1 or TRBD2 (5 bases each). The CDR3 totals 15 residues. Germline assignment: CDR1 MNHNS and CDR2 SASEGT. Deletions cut 4 bases from V and 6 bases from J, with 19 bases between. CDR3 coding DNA: TGTGCCAGCAGTGTTCTAGGGACGGAAAGGGCCGAGCAGTACTTC. Translation gives CASSVLGTERAEQYF.

The chain links TRBV6-1 to TRBJ2-5; no reliable D call. The length of the CDR3 is 13 residues. Trimming stripped 4 bases from V and 5 bases from J, with 11 bases between. Germline V lookup: CDR1 MNHNS, CDR2 SASEGT. Here the CDR3 reads CASSANSRETQYF. DNA for the CDR3: TGTGCCAGCAGTGCGAACAGTCGGGAGACCCAGTACTTC.